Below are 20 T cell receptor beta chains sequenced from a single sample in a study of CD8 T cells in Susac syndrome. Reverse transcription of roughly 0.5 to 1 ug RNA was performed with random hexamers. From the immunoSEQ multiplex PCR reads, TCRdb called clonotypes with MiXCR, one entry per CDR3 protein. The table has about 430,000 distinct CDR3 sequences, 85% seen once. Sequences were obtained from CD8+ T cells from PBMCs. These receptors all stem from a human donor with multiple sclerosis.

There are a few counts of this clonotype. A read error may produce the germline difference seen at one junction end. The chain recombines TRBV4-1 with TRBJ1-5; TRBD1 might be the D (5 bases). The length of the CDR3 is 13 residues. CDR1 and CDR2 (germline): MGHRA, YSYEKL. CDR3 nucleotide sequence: TGTGCCAGCAGCCAAGATAGGGGTCAGCCCCAGCATTTT. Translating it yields CASSQDRGQPQHF.

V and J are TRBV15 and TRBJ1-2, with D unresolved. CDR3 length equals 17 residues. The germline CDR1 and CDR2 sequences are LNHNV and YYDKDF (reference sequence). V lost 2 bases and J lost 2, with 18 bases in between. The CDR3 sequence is CATSRPPHGYSNYGYTF. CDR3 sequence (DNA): TGTGCCACCAGCAGACCGCCCCACGGCTACAGCAACTATGGCTACACCTTC.

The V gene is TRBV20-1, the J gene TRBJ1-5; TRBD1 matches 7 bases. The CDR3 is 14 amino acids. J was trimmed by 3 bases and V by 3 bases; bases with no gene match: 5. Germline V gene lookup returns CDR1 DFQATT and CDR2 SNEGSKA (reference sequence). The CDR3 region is CSARSGQLNQPQHF. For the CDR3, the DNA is TGCAGTGCTAGGTCGGGACAGCTCAATCAGCCCCAGCATTTT.

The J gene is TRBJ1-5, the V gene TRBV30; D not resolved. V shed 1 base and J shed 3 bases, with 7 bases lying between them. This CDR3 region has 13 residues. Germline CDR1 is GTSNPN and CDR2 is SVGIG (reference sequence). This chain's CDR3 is CAWSDSDNQPQHF. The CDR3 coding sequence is TGTGCCTGGAGTGACAGCGACAATCAGCCCCAGCATTTT.

CDR3 region: CASSYSIDAGELFF. The CDR3 DNA reads as TGTGCCAGCAGTTACAGCATTGACGCCGGGGAGCTGTTTTTT. The V and J genes are TRBV6-5 and TRBJ2-2, with unresolved D. Germline V CDR1 and CDR2: MNHEY, SVGAGI. Trimming cost V 2 bases and J 6 bases, with 10 bases left between them. The CDR3 runs 14 residues.

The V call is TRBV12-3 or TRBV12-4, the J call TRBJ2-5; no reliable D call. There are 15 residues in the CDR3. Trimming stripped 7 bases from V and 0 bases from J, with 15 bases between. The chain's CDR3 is CASKGEDVNQETQYF. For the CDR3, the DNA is TGTGCCAGCAAGGGCGAGGACGTAAACCAAGAGACCCAGTACTTC.

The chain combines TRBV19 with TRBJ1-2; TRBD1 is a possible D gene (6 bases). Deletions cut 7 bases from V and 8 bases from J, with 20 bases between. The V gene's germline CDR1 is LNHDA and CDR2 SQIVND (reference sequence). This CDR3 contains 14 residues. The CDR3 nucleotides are TGTGCCAGTACCCCTGAGGACAGTTCTTTCGGCTACACCTTC. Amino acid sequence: CASTPEDSSFGYTF.

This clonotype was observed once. CDR3 amino acids: CASSYHRGRYNEQFF. In DNA, the CDR3 is TGTGCCAGCAGTTACCACCGCGGGAGATACAATGAGCAGTTCTTC. The chain combines TRBV6-2 or TRBV6-3 with TRBJ2-1, with 7 bases lining up with TRBD2. The V and J ends lost 2 bases and 4 bases, in that order; junction bases with no gene match: 5. This CDR3 contains 15 residues. Germline V gives CDR1 MNHEY, CDR2 SVGEGT.

In DNA, the CDR3 is TGTGCCAGCACCGGCCCCTACACCCGCAATCAGCCCCAGCATTTT. Translating gives CASTGPYTRNQPQHF. The chain links TRBV6-2 or TRBV6-3 to TRBJ1-5; no definite D call. The CDR3 runs 15 residues. Trimming shortened V by 7 bases and J by 2 bases, and 15 bases separated the two germline ends. Germline CDR1 and CDR2: MNHEY and SVGEGT.

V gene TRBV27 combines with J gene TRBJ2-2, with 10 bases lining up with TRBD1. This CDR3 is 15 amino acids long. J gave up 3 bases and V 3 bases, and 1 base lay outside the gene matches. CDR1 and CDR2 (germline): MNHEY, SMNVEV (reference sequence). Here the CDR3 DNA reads TGTGCCAGCAGTTTCGGGACAGGGGACACCGGGGAGCTGTTTTTT. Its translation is CASSFGTGDTGELFF.

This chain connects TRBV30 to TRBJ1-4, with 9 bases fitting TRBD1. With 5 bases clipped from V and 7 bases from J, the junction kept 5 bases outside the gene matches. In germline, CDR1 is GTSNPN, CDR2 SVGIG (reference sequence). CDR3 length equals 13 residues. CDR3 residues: CAWAGTGSEKLFF. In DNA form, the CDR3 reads TGTGCCTGGGCCGGGACAGGGAGTGAAAAACTGTTTTTT.

The DNA for the CDR3 is TGTGCCAGCAGTCCAGAGACGCAGGCCTATGGCTACACCTTC. Translation gives CASSPETQAYGYTF. The rearrangement joins TRBV27 to TRBJ1-2; no clear D. Germline CDR1 MNHEY, CDR2 SMNVEV (reference sequence). The CDR3 runs to 14 residues. Trimming took 5 bases from V and 4 from J, leaving 14 bases between them.

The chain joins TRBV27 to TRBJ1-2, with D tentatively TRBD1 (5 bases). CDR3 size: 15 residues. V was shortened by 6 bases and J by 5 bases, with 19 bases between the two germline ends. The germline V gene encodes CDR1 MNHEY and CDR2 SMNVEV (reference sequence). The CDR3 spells CASSWDGAQEYGYTF. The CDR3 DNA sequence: TGTGCCAGCAGCTGGGACGGGGCACAGGAGTATGGCTACACCTTC.

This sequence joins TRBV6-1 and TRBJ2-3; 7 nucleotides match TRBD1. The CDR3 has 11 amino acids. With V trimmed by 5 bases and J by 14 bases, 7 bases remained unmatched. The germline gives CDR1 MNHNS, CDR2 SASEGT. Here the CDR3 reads CASSPGTVGYF. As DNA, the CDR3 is TGTGCCAGCAGTCCCGGGACAGTGGGGTATTTT.

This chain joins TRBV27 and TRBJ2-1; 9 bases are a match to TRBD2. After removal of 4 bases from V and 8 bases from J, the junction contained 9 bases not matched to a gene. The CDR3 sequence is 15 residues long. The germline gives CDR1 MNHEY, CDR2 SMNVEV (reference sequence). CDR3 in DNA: TGTGCCAGCAGTTCTCTTAGCGGGAGTAAAGATGAGCAGTTCTTC. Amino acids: CASSSLSGSKDEQFF.

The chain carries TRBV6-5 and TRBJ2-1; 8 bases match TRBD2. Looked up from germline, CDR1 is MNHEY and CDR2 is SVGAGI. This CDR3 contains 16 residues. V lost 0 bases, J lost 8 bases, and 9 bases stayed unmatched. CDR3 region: CASSYSGGRFGYEQFF. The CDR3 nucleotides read TGTGCCAGCAGTTACTCCGGCGGGAGGTTCGGGTATGAGCAGTTCTTC.

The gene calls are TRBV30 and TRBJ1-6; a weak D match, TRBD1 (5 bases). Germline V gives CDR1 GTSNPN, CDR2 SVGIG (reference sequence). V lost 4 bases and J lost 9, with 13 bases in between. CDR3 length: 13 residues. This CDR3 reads CAWTMGGGSPLHF. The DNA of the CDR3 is TGTGCCTGGACTATGGGCGGGGGTTCACCCCTCCACTTT.

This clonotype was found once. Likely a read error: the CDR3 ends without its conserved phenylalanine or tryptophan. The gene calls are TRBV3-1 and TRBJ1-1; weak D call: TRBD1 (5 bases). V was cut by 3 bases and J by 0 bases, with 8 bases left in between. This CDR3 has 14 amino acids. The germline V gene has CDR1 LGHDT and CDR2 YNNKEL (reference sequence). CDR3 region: CASSQEGLNTEAFL. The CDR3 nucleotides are TGTGCCAGCAGCCAGGAGGGGCTGAACACTGAAGCTTTCCTT.

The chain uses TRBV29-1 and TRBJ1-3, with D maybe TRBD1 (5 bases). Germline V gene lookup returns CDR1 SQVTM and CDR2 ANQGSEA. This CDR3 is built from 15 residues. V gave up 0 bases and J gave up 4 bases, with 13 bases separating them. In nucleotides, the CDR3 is TGCAGCGTTGAAGATCCTGACAGTTTCGGAAACACCATATATTTT. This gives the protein CSVEDPDSFGNTIYF.

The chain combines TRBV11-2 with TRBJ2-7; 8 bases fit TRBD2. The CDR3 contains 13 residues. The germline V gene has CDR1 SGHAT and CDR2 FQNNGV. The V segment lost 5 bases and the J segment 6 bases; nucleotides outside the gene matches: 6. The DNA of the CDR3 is TGTGCCAGCAGCCGGACTAGCAGTGCCGAGCAGTACTTC. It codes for CASSRTSSAEQYF.